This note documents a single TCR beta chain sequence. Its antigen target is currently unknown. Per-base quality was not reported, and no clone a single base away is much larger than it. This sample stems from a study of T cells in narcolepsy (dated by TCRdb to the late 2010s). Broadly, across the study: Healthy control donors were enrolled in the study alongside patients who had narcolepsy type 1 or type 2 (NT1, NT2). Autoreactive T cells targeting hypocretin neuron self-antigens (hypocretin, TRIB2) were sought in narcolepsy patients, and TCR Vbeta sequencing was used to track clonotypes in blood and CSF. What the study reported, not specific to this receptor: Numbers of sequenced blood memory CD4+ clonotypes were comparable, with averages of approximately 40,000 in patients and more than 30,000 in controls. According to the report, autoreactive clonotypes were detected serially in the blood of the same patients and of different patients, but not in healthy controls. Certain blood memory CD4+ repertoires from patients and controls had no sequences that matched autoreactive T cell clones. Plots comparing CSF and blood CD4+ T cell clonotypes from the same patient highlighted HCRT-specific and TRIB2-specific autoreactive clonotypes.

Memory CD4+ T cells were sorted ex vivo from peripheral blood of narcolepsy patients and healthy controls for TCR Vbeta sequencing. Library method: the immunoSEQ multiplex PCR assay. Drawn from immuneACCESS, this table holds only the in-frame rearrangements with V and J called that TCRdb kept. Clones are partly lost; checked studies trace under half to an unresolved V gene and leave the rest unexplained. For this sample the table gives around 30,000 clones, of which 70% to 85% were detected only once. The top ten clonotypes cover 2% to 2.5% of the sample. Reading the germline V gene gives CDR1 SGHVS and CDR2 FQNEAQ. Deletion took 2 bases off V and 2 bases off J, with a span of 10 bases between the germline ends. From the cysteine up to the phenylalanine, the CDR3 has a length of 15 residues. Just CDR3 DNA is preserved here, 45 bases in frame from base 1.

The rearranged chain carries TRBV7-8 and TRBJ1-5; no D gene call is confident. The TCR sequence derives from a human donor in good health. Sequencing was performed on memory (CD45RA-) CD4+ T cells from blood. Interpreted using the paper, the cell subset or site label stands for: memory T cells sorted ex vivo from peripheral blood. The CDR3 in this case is CASSLLPHGNQPQHF. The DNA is TGTGCCAGCAGCTTATTGCCCCACGGCAATCAGCCCCAGCATTTT. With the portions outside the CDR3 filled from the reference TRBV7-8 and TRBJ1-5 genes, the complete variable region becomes GAGVSQSPRYKVAKRGQDVALRCDPISGHVSLFWYQQALGQGPEFLTYFQNEAQLDKSGLPSDRFFAERPEGSVSTLKIQRTQQEDSAVYLCASSLLPHGNQPQHFGDGTRLSIL.